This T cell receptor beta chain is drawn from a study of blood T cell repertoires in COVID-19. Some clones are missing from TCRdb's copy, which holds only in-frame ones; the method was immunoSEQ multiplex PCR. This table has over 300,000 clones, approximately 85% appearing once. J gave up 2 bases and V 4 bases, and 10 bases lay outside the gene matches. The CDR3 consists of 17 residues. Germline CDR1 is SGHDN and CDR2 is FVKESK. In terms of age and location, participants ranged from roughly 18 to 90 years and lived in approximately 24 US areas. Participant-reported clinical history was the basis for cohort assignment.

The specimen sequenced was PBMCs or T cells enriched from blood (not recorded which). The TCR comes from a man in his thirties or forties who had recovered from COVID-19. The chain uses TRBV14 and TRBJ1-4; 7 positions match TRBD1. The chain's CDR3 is CASSPTTDRATNEKLFF. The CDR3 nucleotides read TGTGCCAGCAGCCCCACGACAGACAGGGCTACTAATGAAAAACTGTTTTTT.